This T cell receptor (beta chain) was identified in a study of CD8+ T cells in alopecia areata. Study in general: Treated patients received oral tofacitinib, 5 to 10 mg twice daily.

Extraction of RNA preceded its reverse transcription into cDNA, which served as the sequencing template. Here immunoSEQ multiplex PCR was the method, and the copy in TCRdb shows in-frame clones only, minus some. Of about 150,000 clones listed, around 47% are singletons. The germline V gene has CDR1 SGHRS and CDR2 YFSETQ. There are 13 residues in the CDR3. V lost 0 bases to trimming and J lost 5 bases, with 8 bases between them. The rearrangement uses TRBV5-1 and TRBJ2-5, with D possibly being TRBD1 (6 bases). Sequenced sample: CD4+ T cells sorted from blood. The TCR comes from a human donor with alopecia areata. The CDR3 DNA reads as TGCGCCAGCAGCTTGGCACAGGGTGAGACCCAGTACTTC. The encoded protein is CASSLAQGETQYF.